This TCR beta chain comes out of a study of a mutant IDH1 vaccine in newly diagnosed glioma (dated by TCRdb to about 2021). As for the study more broadly: Eight vaccinations were administered to patients in weeks 1, 3, 5, 7, 11, 15, 19 and 23, corresponding to visits V03 through V10. Vaccination started 4-6 weeks after radiotherapy alone, or was given together with temozolomide cycles in the groups whose treatment included chemotherapy. Peripheral blood samples were drawn at six visits, namely V03 (baseline), V05, V07, V10, V12 and V13. Of the 32 patients who were treated, 62.5% were male and roughly 38% were female, and the mean age was approximately 40 years. For exploratory analyses, around 23 treated patients had longitudinal TCRB deep sequencing done wherever samples were available. Before enrollment, most patients had been given radiochemotherapy with temozolomide as standard therapy, while the rest had received either radiotherapy alone or temozolomide alone.

In regard to this clone: Its antigen is currently not known. Base qualities were left out, and no much larger clone turns up one base away.

The receptor library was made with the immunoSEQ multiplex PCR assay. Rearranged TCR beta chain sequences were amplified using the hsTCRB Kit according to the manufacturer's protocol. Sequencing of TCRB libraries was carried out on an Illumina MiSeq. The source study handled its data this way. The kit vendor's proprietary platform handled demultiplexing, trimming and gene mapping. TCRdb took this table from immuneACCESS and kept in-frame rearrangements with V and J called. Such tables lack part of the clones; where checked against another copy, unresolved V genes explain under half of the gap, and the rest is unexplained. V and J calls and clone size follow that table, whereas D and trimming were derived from the DNA. This sample has tens of thousands of clones in its table, and 78% of those were observed once. The leading ten clones occupy approximately 23% of the sample. Reading the label with the study, this specimen's time point is: week 11, during vaccination. Each vaccine dose, consisting of 300 ug of a 20-mer mutant IDH1 peptide in Montanide, was administered subcutaneously with topical imiquimod. Newly diagnosed WHO grade 3 or 4 IDH1-mutant astrocytomas showing loss of nuclear ATRX were present in the donors. The samples were drawn from NOA16, a multicentre, single-arm, open-label phase I trial in Germany that tested a mutant IDH1 peptide vaccine in humans for the first time. Genomic DNA for TCRB sequencing was extracted from EDTA blood using the DNeasy Blood and Tissue Kit.

The investigation overall reported the following: Immune responses induced by the vaccine were seen in approximately 92% of patients across multiple MHC alleles. Availability determined which PBMC samples were chosen for TCRB deep sequencing. Pseudoprogression seemed to be unrelated to changes in the top peripheral T cell clonotypes found by TCRB sequencing. It was noted by the authors that analyses of patient blood samples could not be reproduced owing to sample limitations.

The germline V gene (reference sequence) supplies CDR1 LNHDA and CDR2 SQIVND. Spanning cysteine to phenylalanine, the CDR3 consists of 13 amino acids. Just the 39-base CDR3 DNA is kept, in frame starting at base 1. V ends up 9 bases short and J 9 bases short, with an unmatched junction base count of 7. The sequence was obtained from a man aged 25 to 40 with glioma. The rearranged segments are TRBV19 and TRBJ2-1; TRBD2 aligns with 11 central bases. Sequencing was performed on PBMCs, taken from a glioma patient whose treatment included an IDH1 peptide vaccine. The CDR3: CASSLAGAIEQFF. The sequenced DNA is TGTGCCAGCTCACTAGCGGGGGCGATTGAGCAGTTCTTC.